This T cell receptor beta chain was observed in a study of beta chain features in type 1 diabetes. The study's findings and limits: Among all four CD4+ subsets, Type 1 diabetes patients had TCRB CDR3s that were moderately but significantly shorter.

The study reverse transcribed the entire isolated RNA, so it sequenced expressed TCRB transcripts. Data came from immunoSEQ multiplex PCR; TCRdb stores just in-frame clones and leaves some out. The sample has under 300,000 clones; approximately 10% are singletons. The table lists this clone with a few counts. Its antigen is still unknown. The sample comprised naive CD4+ T cells from blood. The clonotype originates from a man aged 25-45 years with type 1 diabetes.

CDR3 in amino acids: CASSSDISGGAQYF. The CDR3 DNA is TGCGCCAGCAGCTCGGATATAAGCGGGGGGGCCCAGTATTTT. This sequence joins TRBV5-1 and TRBJ2-3; 10 bases are a match to TRBD2. This CDR3 region has 14 residues. V shed 3 bases, J shed 12 bases, and the junction held 10 bases outside the gene matches. Germline V gene data show CDR1 as SGHRS and CDR2 as YFSETQ.